The 30 T cell receptor beta chains presented below share a single source sample, sequenced in a study of cytomegalovirus exposure and HLA in healthy donors. The PCR ran on 60 Vbeta and 13 Jbeta primers. Sequenced by immunoSEQ multiplex PCR; TCRdb stores in-frame clones only, minus some. This sample has more than 200,000 clones; 75% to 80% occur once, and the top ten carry under 2%. Input material: PBMCs. The source is a man younger than 35 in good health and CMV-seronegative.

This clone was seen once. This chain joins TRBV28 and TRBJ1-2, with 8 positions matching TRBD1. V was clipped by 7 bases and J by 1 base; unmatched bases: 11. The CDR3 totals 16 residues. In germline, CDR1 is MDHEN, CDR2 SYDVKM. The CDR3 loop reads CASTVRTGNSNYGYTF. The DNA for the CDR3 is TGTGCCAGCACCGTCCGGACAGGGAATAGTAACTATGGCTACACCTTC.

V is TRBV30 and J is TRBJ1-5; no definite D call. The length of the CDR3 is 13 residues. V shed 0 bases and J shed 8 bases, with 11 bases lying between them. In germline, CDR1 is GTSNPN, CDR2 SVGIG (reference sequence). The CDR3 DNA sequence: TGTGCCTGGAGTGTAAACCGGGGAGAGCCCCAGCATTTT. Protein product: CAWSVNRGEPQHF. Full variable domain (missing parts from reference TRBV30 and TRBJ1-5): SQTIHQWPATLVQPVGSPLSLECTVEGTSNPNLYWYRQAAGRGLQLLFYSVGIGQISSEVPQNLSASRPQDRQFILSSKKLLLSDSGFYLCAWSVNRGEPQHFGDGTRLSIL.

The rearrangement joins TRBV28 to TRBJ2-7; D is unresolved. Looked up from germline, CDR1 is MDHEN and CDR2 is SYDVKM. V was cut by 7 bases and J by 2 bases, with 9 bases left in between. The CDR3 loop spans 12 amino acids. CDR3 in amino acids: CASIGEAYEQYF. CDR3 nucleotides: TGTGCCAGCATTGGAGAGGCCTACGAGCAGTACTTC. Looking up the rest from reference TRBV28 and TRBJ2-7 gives the full variable domain: DVKVTQSSRYLVKRTGEKVFLECVQDMDHENMFWYRQDPGLGLRLIYFSYDVKMKEKGDIPEGYSVSREKKERFSLILESASTNQTSMYLCASIGEAYEQYFGPGTRLTVT.

This chain connects TRBV2 to TRBJ2-1; TRBD2 is a possible D gene (7 bases). The length of the CDR3 is 15 residues. CDR1 and CDR2 (germline): SNHLY, FYNNEI. Between the trimmed V and J ends, which lost 10 bases and 2 bases, there was a span of 18 bases. This CDR3 is CANREGGAPYNEQFF. The CDR3 nucleotides are TGTGCCAACAGGGAGGGCGGGGCCCCCTACAATGAGCAGTTCTTC.

This chain uses TRBV7-8 with TRBJ2-1; 9 bases are a match to TRBD2. CDR3 length: 15 residues. J gave up 8 bases and V 2 bases, and 7 bases lay outside the gene matches. Germline V gene lookup returns CDR1 SGHVS and CDR2 FQNEAQ. The CDR3 DNA follows: TGTGCCAGCAGCTTATGGGTAGCGGGGGCCGATGAGCAGTTCTTC. Amino acid sequence: CASSLWVAGADEQFF.

V is TRBV9 and J is TRBJ2-3, with TRBD2 identical over 11 bases. Looked up from germline, CDR1 is SGDLS and CDR2 is YYNGEE. The length of the CDR3 is 17 residues. Losses at the gene ends were 2 bases for V and 1 base for J; bases not matched to a gene: 6. The CDR3 DNA sequence: TGTGCCAGCAGCGTCGTCGCACTAGCGGGGGGCACAGATACGCAGTATTTT. Its translation: CASSVVALAGGTDTQYF.

Note on this clone: A read error may produce the germline difference seen at one junction end. The chain joins TRBV7-6 to TRBJ2-5; TRBD2 matches at 7 bases. This CDR3 contains 17 residues. Germline-derived CDR1 and CDR2 are SGHVS and FNYEAQ. CDR3 sequence: CASSWLAANAYQGTQYF. The CDR3 coding sequence is TGTGCCAGCAGCTGGCTAGCGGCAAACGCGTACCAAGGGACCCAGTACTTC.

Here the CDR3 DNA reads TGTGCCACCAGGGGACAGGCCAGCTCTGGGGCCAACGTCCTGACTTTC. Encoded protein: CATRGQASSGANVLTF. This sequence joins TRBV15 and TRBJ2-6, with 8 nucleotides matching TRBD1. The CDR3 runs 16 residues. Germline assignment: CDR1 LNHNV and CDR2 YYDKDF (reference sequence). J gave up 0 bases and V 6 bases, and 4 bases lay outside the gene matches.

The chain recombines TRBV13 with TRBJ2-3, with TRBD2 as a possible D gene (5 bases). Trimming stripped 5 bases from V and 1 base from J, with 10 bases between. Germline V gene data show CDR1 as PRHDT and CDR2 as FYEKMQ (reference sequence). The CDR3 spans 14 residues. CDR3 sequence: CASSLEGGTDTQYF. In DNA form, the CDR3 reads TGTGCCAGCAGCCTCGAGGGCGGCACAGATACGCAGTATTTT.

The CDR3 bases are TGCAGCGTACGGGTGAACTCCTACGAGCAGTACTTC. This translates into CSVRVNSYEQYF. V gene TRBV29-1 combines with J gene TRBJ2-7; D is unresolved. V was clipped by 6 bases and J by 0 bases, with 9 bases between them. Germline CDR1 and CDR2: SQVTM and ANQGSEA. The CDR3 contains 12 residues.

The chain has TRBV27 and TRBJ2-3; 7 bases are shared with TRBD1. The CDR3 totals 15 residues. Germline CDR1 is MNHEY and CDR2 is SMNVEV (reference sequence). J gave up 4 bases and V 4 bases, and 8 bases lay outside the gene matches. In nucleotides, the CDR3 is TGTGCCAGCAGTTCCCAGGGGGTTTGGGCAGATACGCAGTATTTT. It codes for CASSSQGVWADTQYF.

This chain links TRBV7-9 with TRBJ2-1; possibly TRBD1 for D (6 bases). The germline CDR1 and CDR2 sequences are SEHNR and FQNEAQ (reference sequence). The ends were cut back, 1 base at V and 3 bases at J, with 13 bases in the middle. The CDR3 totals 16 residues. In DNA form, the CDR3 reads TGTGCCAGCAGCTTAGTCGCAGGGGTTTTCTACAATGAGCAGTTCTTC. Translating gives CASSLVAGVFYNEQFF.

This clone was seen only a few times. The CDR3 DNA reads as TGTGCCAGCAGCCGCCAAGGGAGTACGTACAATGAGCAGTTCTTC. As protein: CASSRQGSTYNEQFF. The genes are TRBV5-4 and TRBJ2-1; perhaps TRBD2 as D (5 bases). V gave up 4 bases and J gave up 4 bases, with 15 bases separating them. CDR1 and CDR2 from the germline V gene are SGHNT and YYREEE (reference sequence). The CDR3 is 15 residues long.

The V gene is TRBV27, the J gene TRBJ2-1; 12 positions agree with TRBD2. The V and J ends lost 6 bases and 8 bases, in that order; junction bases with no gene match: 5. Germline CDR1 reads MNHEY; CDR2 reads SMNVEV (reference sequence). This CDR3 comprises 14 residues. The DNA of the CDR3 is TGTGCCAGCAGAACTAGCGGGGGGCAGTATGAGCAGTTCTTC. This sequence encodes CASRTSGGQYEQFF.

There are a few counts of this clone. The chain recombines TRBV29-1 with TRBJ2-2; 7 bases are shared with TRBD2. Germline V CDR1 and CDR2: SQVTM, ANQGSEA. V trimming: 7 bases; J trimming: 6 bases; junction bases outside the gene matches: 8. There are 13 residues in the CDR3. The CDR3 region is CSAGPGGAGELFF. DNA of the CDR3: TGCAGCGCTGGCCCTGGGGGGGCCGGGGAGCTGTTTTTT.

This clone was picked up one time. V and J are TRBV30 and TRBJ2-5, with D maybe TRBD2 (5 bases). V was shortened by 7 bases and J by 2 bases, with 8 bases between the two germline ends. The CDR3 runs to 11 residues. Germline V gene sequence: CDR1 GTSNPN, CDR2 SVGIG (reference sequence). The CDR3 sequence is CALASQETQYF. The CDR3 DNA reads TGTGCCTTAGCGTCTCAAGAGACCCAGTACTTC. Full variable domain (rest looked up from reference TRBV30 and TRBJ2-5): SQTIHQWPATLVQPVGSPLSLECTVEGTSNPNLYWYRQAAGRGLQLLFYSVGIGQISSEVPQNLSASRPQDRQFILSSKKLLLSDSGFYLCALASQETQYFGPGTRLLVL.

This clone has just a few counts. The chain recombines TRBV7-2 with TRBJ1-2; TRBD1 matches 8 bases. Per the germline V gene, CDR1 is SGHTA and CDR2 is FQGNSA. This CDR3 is built from 17 residues. V dropped 2 bases and J dropped 2; count of bases not matched to a gene: 10. Here the CDR3 DNA reads TGTGCCAGCAGCTTATGGGCAGGGGGCGCGGGAAACTATGGCTACACCTTC. Encoded protein: CASSLWAGGAGNYGYTF.

This clone was counted only a few times. The chain carries TRBV19 and TRBJ1-5; D is undetermined. From germline, CDR1 is LNHDA and CDR2 SQIVND (reference sequence). The CDR3 spans 20 residues. V lost 6 bases and J 0 bases, leaving 27 bases between the germline ends. The CDR3 region has the DNA TGTGCCAGTAGATCAATCCCTAGCGGGTCGGGGTCCTATAGCAATCAGCCCCAGCATTTT. Amino acid sequence: CASRSIPSGSGSYSNQPQHF.

This chain joins TRBV7-2 and TRBJ1-1, with D tentatively TRBD1 (6 bases). Germline CDR1 reads SGHTA; CDR2 reads FQGNSA. V was pared by 3 bases and J by 6 bases, with 11 bases between. The CDR3 spans 13 residues. The CDR3 bases are TGTGCCAGCAGCTTCGCAGGGGCGGCTGAAGCTTTCTTT. Residues: CASSFAGAAEAFF.

The genes are TRBV6-5 and TRBJ2-7; D is unclear. The CDR3 length is 14 residues. V shed 0 bases and J shed 4 bases, with 10 bases lying between them. The germline V gene has CDR1 MNHEY and CDR2 SVGAGI. The CDR3 DNA is TGTGCCAGCAGTTACTCGGAACAGAATTACGAGCAGTACTTC. Translation: CASSYSEQNYEQYF.

The V and J genes are TRBV19 and TRBJ2-7; a weak D match, TRBD2 (5 bases). CDR1 and CDR2 from the germline V gene are LNHDA and SQIVND (reference sequence). The CDR3 loop spans 20 amino acids. The V and J ends lost 3 bases and 3 bases respectively, with 30 bases between them. The CDR3 region has the DNA TGTGCCAGTAGTATCGATTGGAGGTTGGTTTGGATCGGCTGTCTCTACGAGCAGTACTTC. This encodes CASSIDWRLVWIGCLYEQYF.

This chain links TRBV19 with TRBJ1-2, with a weak D call TRBD1 (5 bases). The CDR3 has 13 residues. The germline gives CDR1 LNHDA, CDR2 SQIVND (reference sequence). V was cut by 5 bases and J by 2 bases, with 9 bases left in between. In DNA form, the CDR3 reads TGTGCCAGTAGTTTTTCAGGGAACTATGGCTACACCTTC. Its translation is CASSFSGNYGYTF.

The chain has TRBV11-1 and TRBJ2-3; 12 bases map to TRBD2. The CDR3 totals 16 residues. Germline CDR1 SGHAT, CDR2 FQDESV (reference sequence). The ends lost 6 bases at V and 0 bases at J; junction bases unmatched: 4. CDR3 sequence: CASSRLAGASTDTQYF. The CDR3 DNA reads as TGTGCCAGCAGTCGACTAGCGGGAGCCAGCACAGATACGCAGTATTTT.

The chain carries TRBV7-2 and TRBJ2-3; 8 nucleotides match TRBD2. V was clipped by 0 bases and J by 3 bases; unmatched bases: 5. The CDR3 runs to 16 residues. Germline CDR1 is SGHTA and CDR2 is FQGNSA. The CDR3 protein is CASSLAGLVTTDTQYF. CDR3 DNA: TGTGCCAGCAGCTTAGCGGGACTAGTTACGACAGATACGCAGTATTTT.

The count of this clone is one. The chain uses TRBV30 and TRBJ1-2; a weak D match, TRBD1 (5 bases). The CDR3 totals 12 residues. V was trimmed by 2 bases and J by 8 bases, leaving 12 bases between them. From germline, CDR1 is GTSNPN and CDR2 SVGIG (reference sequence). The CDR3 nucleotides are TGTGCCTGGAGTTCGGGGGTGCAAGGCTACACCTTC. This gives the protein CAWSSGVQGYTF.

This sequence joins TRBV7-2 and TRBJ2-1; 10 bases map to TRBD1. CDR3 length: 13 residues. V dropped 0 bases and J dropped 13; count of bases not matched to a gene: 3. The germline V gene encodes CDR1 SGHTA and CDR2 FQGNSA. The DNA for the CDR3 is TGTGCCAGCAGCTTAGCCGGGACAGGGGTACAGTTCTTC. Its translation: CASSLAGTGVQFF.

This clone appeared a single time. The chain joins TRBV5-1 to TRBJ2-2, with no clear D. CDR1 is SGHRS and CDR2 is YFSETQ in the germline V gene. This CDR3 is built from 12 residues. Deletions cut 4 bases from V and 2 bases from J, with 3 bases between. The CDR3 region is CASSLNTGELFF. CDR3 coding DNA: TGCGCCAGCAGCCTAAACACCGGGGAGCTGTTTTTT. Filled out from reference TRBV5-1 and TRBJ2-2, the complete variable domain reads KAGVTQTPRYLIKTRGQQVTLSCSPISGHRSVSWYQQTPGQGLQFLFEYFSETQRNKGNFPGRFSGRQFSNSRSEMNVSTLELGDSALYLCASSLNTGELFFGEGSRLTVL.

The rearrangement links TRBV10-3 to TRBJ1-5; TRBD1 aligns across 7 bases. CDR1 is ENHRY, CDR2 SYGVKD, per germline. The CDR3 has 15 residues. The junction had 3 bases not matched to a gene; V was cut back by 2 bases and J by 2 bases. CDR3: CAISEGTEGNQPQHF. The CDR3 DNA reads TGTGCCATCAGTGAGGGGACAGAAGGCAATCAGCCCCAGCATTTT.

The chain uses TRBV6-1 and TRBJ1-5; 7 bases are a match to TRBD1. Unmatched junction bases numbered 8, after V lost 0 bases and J lost 0 bases. Germline CDR1 and CDR2: MNHNS and SASEGT. The CDR3 has 18 residues. CDR3 region: CASSEATGWGYSNQPQHF. The CDR3 coding sequence is TGTGCCAGCAGTGAAGCGACAGGGTGGGGATATAGCAATCAGCCCCAGCATTTT.

V usage is TRBV10-2 and J usage is TRBJ1-1; the match to TRBD1 covers 8 bases. CDR3 length equals 15 residues. CDR1 WSHSY and CDR2 SAAADI come from the germline V gene. The V gene end was trimmed by 5 bases and the J gene end by 5 bases; junction bases not matched to a gene: 10. CDR3 region: CASSLQGEGRTEAFF. In DNA, the CDR3 is TGCGCCAGCAGTCTACAGGGGGAGGGGAGGACTGAAGCTTTCTTT.